These 26 T cell receptor beta chains came from one sample sequenced in a study of control samples from healthy donors and cancer patients. Some clones are missing from TCRdb's copy, which holds only in-frame ones; the method was immunoSEQ multiplex PCR. This table holds 200,000 to 250,000 clones, roughly 94% found once. The sample comprised blood. The receptor set was obtained from a man aged 50 to 59 in good health.

This chain joins TRBV6-6 and TRBJ2-7; TRBD1 matches at 9 bases. Germline values: CDR1 MNHNY, CDR2 SVGAGI (reference sequence). The ends lost 8 bases at V and 0 bases at J; junction bases unmatched: 5. The CDR3 is 14 amino acids. This CDR3 reads CASRGQGNSYEQYV. The CDR3 DNA is TGTGCCAGCCGGGGACAGGGAAACTCCTACGAGCAGTACGTC.

V and J are TRBV9 and TRBJ1-1, with 9 nucleotides matching TRBD1. Per the germline V gene, CDR1 is SGDLS and CDR2 is YYNGEE. CDR3 length: 15 amino acids. V lost 3 bases and J lost 2; bases outside the gene matches: 5. Here the CDR3 DNA reads TGTGCCAGCAGCGCGGGACAGGGCCCCAACACTGAAGCTTTCTTT. Protein sequence: CASSAGQGPNTEAFF. Looking up the rest from reference TRBV9 and TRBJ1-1 gives the full variable domain: DSGVTQTPKHLITATGQRVTLRCSPRSGDLSVYWYQQSLDQGLQFLIQYYNGEERAKGNILERFSAQQFPDLHSELNLSSLELGDSALYFCASSAGQGPNTEAFFGQGTRLTVV.

V gene TRBV19 combines with J gene TRBJ2-5, with D possibly called TRBD1 or TRBD2 (5 bases each). The CDR3 runs to 13 residues. Germline V gene data show CDR1 as LNHDA and CDR2 as SQIVND (reference sequence). Trimming stripped 6 bases from V and 4 bases from J, with 12 bases between. The CDR3 region has the DNA TGTGCCAGTAGCAACCGGGGCGGAGAGACCCAGTACTTC. It codes for CASSNRGGETQYF.

The chain combines TRBV28 with TRBJ2-1; TRBD1 or TRBD2 may be the D gene (5 bases each). Trimming stripped 8 bases from V and 10 bases from J, with 12 bases between. From germline, CDR1 is MDHEN and CDR2 SYDVKM. CDR3 length: 11 amino acids. The CDR3 DNA sequence: TGTGCCAGCTCGGGCAGGGACGAGCAGTTCTTC. It encodes CASSGRDEQFF. The entire variable domain, with the rest obtained from reference TRBV28 and TRBJ2-1, is as follows: DVKVTQSSRYLVKRTGEKVFLECVQDMDHENMFWYRQDPGLGLRLIYFSYDVKMKEKGDIPEGYSVSREKKERFSLILESASTNQTSMYLCASSGRDEQFFGPGTRLTVL.

The chain couples TRBV7-9 to TRBJ2-3, with D hard to call. The CDR3 extends over 13 amino acids. From germline, CDR1 is SEHNR and CDR2 FQNEAQ (reference sequence). V lost 6 bases to trimming and J lost 4 bases, with 11 bases between them. In nucleotides, the CDR3 is TGTGCCAGCAGTTCTAGTTTACCAGATACGCAGTATTTT. This translates into CASSSSLPDTQYF. The variable domain in full, with the rest retrieved from reference TRBV7-9 and TRBJ2-3, is DTGVSQNPRHKITKRGQNVTFRCDPISEHNRLYWYRQTLGQGPEFLTYFQNEAQLEKSRLLSDRFSAERPKGSFSTLEIQRTEQGDSAMYLCASSSSLPDTQYFGPGTRLTVL.

The chain employs TRBV30 and TRBJ2-7, with D tentatively TRBD2 (7 bases). From germline, CDR1 is GTSNPN and CDR2 SVGIG (reference sequence). CDR3 length: 16 residues. The V end was cut by 6 bases, the J end by 1 base, with 22 bases between. In nucleotides, the CDR3 is TGTGCCTGTTCGACCGCCCCCGGGGGGACATCCTACGAGCAGTACTTC. It codes for CACSTAPGGTSYEQYF.

In this sample, this clone turned up once. The chain employs TRBV6-5 and TRBJ1-5; TRBD1 agrees at 9 bases. The CDR3 is made up of 13 amino acids. With V trimmed by 10 bases and J by 6 bases, 7 bases remained unmatched. In germline, CDR1 is MNHEY, CDR2 SVGAGI. CDR3 loop: CATQQGAGQPQHF. In DNA form, the CDR3 reads TGTGCCACACAACAGGGGGCAGGTCAGCCCCAGCATTTT.

The V and J genes are TRBV5-4 and TRBJ1-6, with 7 nucleotides matching TRBD1. Germline assignment: CDR1 SGHNT and CDR2 YYREEE (reference sequence). The V gene end was trimmed by 4 bases and the J gene end by 7 bases; junction bases not matched to a gene: 8. The CDR3 is 15 amino acids. The CDR3 nucleotides are TGTGCCAGCAGCAGGGACAGCTCCCTAAATTCACCCCTCCACTTT. Translating it yields CASSRDSSLNSPLHF.

This CDR3 is CASSKRGFGTDTQYF. The CDR3 DNA sequence: TGTGCCAGCAGCAAAAGGGGTTTCGGCACAGATACGCAGTATTTT. This chain uses TRBV3-1 (or the pseudogene TRBV3-2) with TRBJ2-3, with a tentative D call TRBD1 (5 bases). The V and J ends lost 5 bases and 1 base respectively, with 13 bases between them. This CDR3 has 15 residues. CDR1 is LGHDT and CDR2 is YNNKEL in the germline V gene (reference sequence).

This chain connects TRBV7-2 to TRBJ2-7, with a weak D call TRBD2 (6 bases). The CDR3 is 17 residues long. The V and J ends lost 1 base and 6 bases respectively, with 22 bases between them. The germline gives CDR1 SGHTA, CDR2 FQGNSA. The CDR3 nucleotides read TGTGCCAGCAGCTTAGTTGCGGTGGCGGGGCACCGAGGCGAGCAGTACTTC. Protein: CASSLVAVAGHRGEQYF.

The chain's CDR3 is CAWSAGTSGANEQFF. In nucleotides, the CDR3 is TGTGCCTGGAGTGCCGGGACTAGCGGGGCCAATGAGCAGTTCTTC. This sequence joins TRBV30 and TRBJ2-1; 13 bases map to TRBD2. Germline assignment: CDR1 GTSNPN and CDR2 SVGIG (reference sequence). The CDR3 is 15 residues long. V lost 1 base and J lost 6; bases outside the gene matches: 3.

The chain has TRBV5-4 and TRBJ1-6, with D unresolved. Germline assignment: CDR1 SGHNT and CDR2 YYREEE (reference sequence). The CDR3 extends over 15 amino acids. V lost 0 bases and J lost 0, with 4 bases in between. CDR3: CASSLESSYNSPLHF. CDR3 DNA: TGTGCCAGCAGCTTGGAGAGCTCCTATAATTCACCCCTCCACTTT.

The genes are TRBV6-5 and TRBJ2-2; D not resolved. V lost 6 bases, J lost 4 bases, and 6 bases lay in between. The CDR3 is made up of 12 amino acids. The germline gives CDR1 MNHEY, CDR2 SVGAGI. The CDR3 bases are TGTGCCAGCAGGCCTATCACCGGGGAGCTGTTTTTT. It codes for CASRPITGELFF.

In its sample, this clone was seen once. The chain employs TRBV7-8 and TRBJ1-5; 8 positions agree with TRBD1. CDR1 is SGHVS and CDR2 is FQNEAQ in the germline V gene. The CDR3 totals 16 residues. V lost 5 bases, J lost 0 bases, and 6 bases stayed unmatched. The CDR3 DNA reads as TGTGCCAGCAGCCCTCGGACAGGGAATAGCAATCAGCCCCAGCATTTT. Its protein product is CASSPRTGNSNQPQHF.

The rearrangement joins TRBV4-1 to TRBJ2-7; 8 nucleotides match TRBD1. With 0 bases clipped from V and 3 bases from J, the junction kept 4 bases outside the gene matches. Germline V CDR1 and CDR2: MGHRA, YSYEKL. The CDR3 consists of 15 residues. CDR3 bases: TGCGCCAGCAGCCAAGAATCAGGGGGCGTCTACGAGCAGTACTTC. Its protein product is CASSQESGGVYEQYF.

This chain joins TRBV19 and TRBJ1-4; D call uncertain. In germline, CDR1 is LNHDA, CDR2 SQIVND (reference sequence). The CDR3 runs to 18 residues. V lost 0 bases, J lost 8 bases, and 22 bases lay in between. The CDR3 bases are TGTGCCAGTAGTATAGATCTCACCGGGCCCCGTTTAGGGGAAAAACTGTTTTTT. Its translation: CASSIDLTGPRLGEKLFF.

This chain joins TRBV11-2 and TRBJ2-1; either TRBD1 or TRBD2 may fit D (5 bases each). CDR3 length: 16 amino acids. The germline V gene has CDR1 SGHAT and CDR2 FQNNGV. V gave up 5 bases and J gave up 6 bases, with 20 bases separating them. The CDR3 loop reads CASSKTGTTKGNEQFF. CDR3 DNA: TGTGCCAGCAGCAAGACCGGGACGACAAAAGGCAATGAGCAGTTCTTC.

The chain is built from TRBV25-1 and TRBJ1-1; no clear D gene. Trimming stripped 6 bases from V and 11 bases from J, with 13 bases between. The V gene's germline CDR1 is MGHDK and CDR2 SYGVNS. The CDR3 runs 11 residues. The CDR3 bases are TGTGCCAGCAGACGGGAGACGGGGGCTTTCTTT. Amino acid sequence: CASRRETGAFF.

The V gene is TRBV28, the J gene TRBJ1-4, with 10 bases that match TRBD1. The CDR3 length is 16 residues. Germline V CDR1 and CDR2: MDHEN, SYDVKM. Trimming took 2 bases from V and 7 from J; bases not matched to a gene: 7. The CDR3 DNA sequence: TGTGCCAGCAGTTTAGGGGACAGGGGAGGAGGTGAAAAACTGTTTTTT. This translates into CASSLGDRGGGEKLFF.

The CDR3 DNA follows: TGTGCCAGCAGCTTAGCGCTCGGGGGGAGCTCCTACAATGAGCAGTTCTTC. Its protein product is CASSLALGGSSYNEQFF. The V and J genes are TRBV7-9 and TRBJ2-1, with 7 bases lining up with TRBD2. The V segment lost 0 bases and the J segment 0 bases; nucleotides outside the gene matches: 5. The CDR3 has 17 amino acids. Looked up from germline, CDR1 is SEHNR and CDR2 is FQNEAQ (reference sequence).

The chain employs TRBV30 and TRBJ1-1, with a tentative D call TRBD1 (6 bases). V dropped 6 bases and J dropped 4 bases, with 15 bases sitting between them. The CDR3 contains 13 residues. CDR1 is GTSNPN, CDR2 SVGIG, per germline (reference sequence). The CDR3: CACRGRVGTEAFF. The CDR3 region has the DNA TGTGCCTGCCGGGGGCGCGTGGGCACTGAAGCTTTCTTT.

This sequence joins TRBV27 and TRBJ2-2; D gene ambiguous. V was clipped by 10 bases and J by 6 bases, with 15 bases between them. The length of the CDR3 is 13 residues. Germline CDR1 and CDR2: MNHEY and SMNVEV (reference sequence). This CDR3 is CANKLKPSGELFF. DNA of the CDR3: TGTGCCAACAAACTGAAACCTTCCGGGGAGCTGTTTTTT.

With respect to this clone: Other DNA sequences within the sample encode an identical CDR3. The rearrangement links TRBV2 to TRBJ2-2; no reliable D call. V was cut by 4 bases and J by 4 bases, with 7 bases left in between. The germline V gene has CDR1 SNHLY and CDR2 FYNNEI. There are 13 residues in the CDR3. CDR3 residues: CASSGSGTGELFF. The CDR3 nucleotides are TGTGCCAGCAGTGGGTCTGGCACCGGGGAGCTGTTTTTT.

The V gene is TRBV27, the J gene TRBJ1-4; 7 bases align to TRBD1. The germline V gene encodes CDR1 MNHEY and CDR2 SMNVEV (reference sequence). V shed 5 bases, J shed 7 bases, and the junction held 13 bases outside the gene matches. This CDR3 has 16 amino acids. DNA for the CDR3: TGTGCCAGCAGTCAAGGAACAGGGGTTACGAGTGAAAAACTGTTTTTT. Translated, it gives CASSQGTGVTSEKLFF.

CDR3 protein: CASSAQSWSSYNEQFF. CDR3 nucleotide sequence: TGCGCCAGCAGCGCCCAGTCTTGGAGCTCCTACAATGAGCAGTTCTTC. The chain joins TRBV4-3 to TRBJ2-1; D uncertain. This CDR3 is built from 16 residues. V was trimmed by 5 bases and J by 0 bases, leaving 14 bases between them. In germline, CDR1 is LGHNA, CDR2 YSLEER.

The chain has TRBV5-4 and TRBJ2-1, with 11 nucleotides matching TRBD2. The CDR3 runs 15 residues. Germline lookup yields CDR1 SGHNT and CDR2 YYREEE (reference sequence). Trimming cost V 7 bases and J 5 bases; bases outside gene matches: 8. CDR3 protein: CASSMIAGGNNEQFF. CDR3 DNA: TGTGCCAGCTCAATGATAGCGGGGGGGAACAATGAGCAGTTCTTC.